This section outlines one T cell receptor beta chain sequence together with its context. Its target is not known. Cell sorting via CD45RO/CCR7/CD25/CD127/CD95/CD27 was performed to obtain CD4+ naive, central memory, regulatory and stem cell-like memory cells. Per germline, CDR1 LNHDA and CDR2 SQIVND (reference sequence). V was cut by 5 bases and J by 9 bases, with 11 bases left in between. This CDR3 is 12 amino acids long. This specimen belongs to a study of beta chain features in type 1 diabetes. As every portion of the isolated RNA was reverse transcribed, the sequencing read expressed TCRB transcripts. Profiling relied on immunoSEQ multiplex PCR, and the TCRdb table lists in-frame clones only, not all of them. The sample records more than 250,000 clones, roughly 20% being singletons. General study results and limits: Type 1 diabetes patients had moderately but significantly shorter TCRB CDR3s in all four CD4+ subsets. VDJ junctions in type 1 diabetes patients carried more deletions and fewer insertions. PCR might show a preference for shorter templates, equally across patients and controls.

The TCR originated in a woman aged 40 to 50 with type 1 diabetes. The genes are TRBV19 and TRBJ2-1; a possible D gene is TRBD2 (5 bases). What was sequenced was naive CD4+ T cells from blood. This CDR3 reads CASSLLAGEQFF. CDR3 DNA sequence: TGTGCCAGTAGTCTTCTAGCAGGTGAGCAGTTCTTC.